Reported below is one T cell receptor (beta chain). What it recognizes is unknown. CDR3 length: 13 residues. V lost 5 bases and J 1 base, leaving 8 bases between the germline ends. Looked up from germline, CDR1 is WNHNN and CDR2 is SYGVQD (reference sequence). The data were produced by immunoSEQ multiplex PCR, yet TCRdb's version contains in-frame clones alone and is incomplete. The sample has 43,000 or so clones, about 95% seen once. The source of the sample is a study of graft-versus-host responses after intestinal transplantation. Study information: Multivisceral, liver-intestinal, or isolated intestinal grafts were transplanted into recipients. All recipients got anti-thymocyte globulin induction, then tacrolimus and steroids for roughly 3 years.

General study findings and limits: The marrow of recipients harbored GvH clones, and ileum or blood showed some of them first.

The sequences come from PBMCs, collected more than 310 days after intestinal transplant. The genes are TRBV10-1 and TRBJ1-1; D is unclear. The sequence came from a human patient who received an intestinal transplant, so some T cells may come from the graft donor. The chain's CDR3 is CASSSQRNTEAFF. The DNA for the CDR3 is TGCGCCAGCAGTTCTCAAAGGAACACTGAAGCTTTCTTT.